Given below is one T cell receptor beta chain in context. Its antigen is undetermined. This sample is part of a study of cytomegalovirus exposure and HLA in healthy donors. Study-level points and caveats: Among the most significant clusters, several appeared linked to common viral pathogens in a later analysis.

Researchers ran the PCR with 60 Vbeta and 13 Jbeta primers. Method: immunoSEQ multiplex PCR; TCRdb's copy keeps in-frame clones and lacks some. The repertoire holds about 150,000 clones, with approximately 78% as singletons. CDR3 size: 15 residues. V trimming: 6 bases; J trimming: 4 bases; junction bases outside the gene matches: 10. Per germline, CDR1 MNHEY and CDR2 SVGAGI. This sequence was found in a woman aged 50 to 60 in good health and CMV-seropositive. The V call is TRBV6-5, the J call TRBJ1-2; 8 nucleotides line up with TRBD1. Sequencing was done on a sample of PBMCs. CDR3 DNA: TGTGCCAGCAGGGCGAGACAGGGGAATTTCTATGGCTACACCTTC. It translates to CASRARQGNFYGYTF.